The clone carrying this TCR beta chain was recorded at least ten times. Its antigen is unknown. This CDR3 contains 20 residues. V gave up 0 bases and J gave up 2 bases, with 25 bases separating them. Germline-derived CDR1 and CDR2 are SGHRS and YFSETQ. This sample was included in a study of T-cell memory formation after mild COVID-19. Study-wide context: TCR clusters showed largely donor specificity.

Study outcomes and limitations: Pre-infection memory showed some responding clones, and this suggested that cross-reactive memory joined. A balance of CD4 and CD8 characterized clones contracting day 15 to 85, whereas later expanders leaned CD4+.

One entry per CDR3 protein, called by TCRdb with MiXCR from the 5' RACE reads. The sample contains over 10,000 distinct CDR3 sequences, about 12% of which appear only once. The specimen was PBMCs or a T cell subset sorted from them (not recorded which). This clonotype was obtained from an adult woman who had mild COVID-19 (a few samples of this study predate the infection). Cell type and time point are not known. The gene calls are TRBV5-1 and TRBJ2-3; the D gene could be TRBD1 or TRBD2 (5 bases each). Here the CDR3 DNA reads TGCGCCAGCAGCTTGGGCGTGACAGTCTCCTTTAGGGGACCCACAGATACGCAGTATTTT. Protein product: CASSLGVTVSFRGPTDTQYF.